This T cell receptor (beta chain) was sequenced during a study of blood T cell repertoires in COVID-19. TCRdb's copy holds only in-frame clones and misses some; the assay was immunoSEQ multiplex PCR. The sample carries around 180,000 clones, around 85% recorded once. There are 15 residues in the CDR3. Looked up from germline, CDR1 is GTSNPN and CDR2 is SVGIG (reference sequence). V shed 0 bases, J shed 11 bases, and the junction held 7 bases outside the gene matches. The chain has TRBV30 and TRBJ2-1; 13 nucleotides line up with TRBD2. This TCR derives from a man aged 60-69 years with acute or convalescent COVID-19. What was sequenced was peripheral blood. CDR3 amino acids: CAWSVETGLAGQQFF. CDR3 coding DNA: TGTGCCTGGAGTGTAGAAACGGGACTAGCGGGACAGCAGTTCTTC.